The next 26 T cell receptor beta chains were all read from a single sample in a study of technical replicates of blood from several donors. The assay was immunoSEQ multiplex PCR, and TCRdb's table has in-frame clones only and misses some. This sample has about 81,000 clones; more than 80% occur once, and the top ten carry around 3.9%. Sample: PBMCs. All receptors come from a human donor in good health. Some clones in this sample may be carry-over from other donors' samples.

The chain couples TRBV7-2 to TRBJ1-1; 7 bases are a match to TRBD1. CDR1 is SGHTA and CDR2 is FQGNSA in the germline V gene. Trimming cost V 4 bases and J 0 bases; bases outside gene matches: 2. The CDR3 is 14 amino acids. The DNA of the CDR3 is TGTGCCAGCAGCTCGGGACAGCTGAACACTGAAGCTTTCTTT. Encoded protein: CASSSGQLNTEAFF.

This clone was counted only a few times. This rearrangement joins TRBV30 to TRBJ2-7, with 10 bases matching TRBD1. There are 14 residues in the CDR3. With 1 base clipped from V and 4 bases from J, the junction kept 4 bases outside the gene matches. Germline V gives CDR1 GTSNPN, CDR2 SVGIG (reference sequence). Here the CDR3 reads CAWSAPDRGYEQYF. Here the CDR3 DNA reads TGTGCCTGGAGTGCGCCGGACAGGGGGTACGAGCAGTACTTC.

The rearrangement joins TRBV5-1 to TRBJ2-1; 7 nucleotides align to TRBD1. The germline gives CDR1 SGHRS, CDR2 YFSETQ. V was pared by 1 base and J by 7 bases, with 2 bases of the junction left unmatched. CDR3 length: 13 amino acids. The CDR3 region has the DNA TGCGCCAGCAGCTTGACAGGGGCAAATGAGCAGTTCTTC. This codes for CASSLTGANEQFF.

CDR3: CASSRKTSGRNTGELFF. DNA for the CDR3: TGTGCCAGCAGCAGAAAGACTAGCGGGAGAAACACCGGGGAGCTGTTTTTT. J is TRBJ2-2 and V is TRBV21-1; the DNA was not compared with TRBD2, the D call given in the table. TRBV21-1 constitutes a pseudogene. This CDR3 has 17 amino acids.

The rearrangement links TRBV29-1 to TRBJ2-7; 7 bases agree with TRBD1. The CDR3 runs 11 residues. The V segment lost 8 bases and the J segment 6 bases; nucleotides outside the gene matches: 7. Germline loops: CDR1 SQVTM, CDR2 ANQGSEA. CDR3 protein: CSIRTGPEQYF. CDR3 DNA: TGCAGCATCAGGACAGGACCCGAGCAGTACTTC.

The J gene is TRBJ2-3, the V gene TRBV19; the D is unclear. Germline CDR1 is LNHDA and CDR2 is SQIVND (reference sequence). The CDR3 runs to 11 residues. V shed 10 bases and J shed 2 bases, with 7 bases lying between them. CDR3 nucleotides: TGTGCCACGCGACTCACAGATACGCAGTATTTT. This codes for CATRLTDTQYF.

The rearrangement joins TRBV6-5 to TRBJ1-5; D is unresolved. There are 15 residues in the CDR3. Germline V lookup: CDR1 MNHEY, CDR2 SVGAGI. Between the trimmed V and J ends, which lost 2 bases and 0 bases, there was a span of 8 bases. The CDR3 loop is CASSYARHSNQPQHF. As DNA, the CDR3 is TGTGCCAGCAGTTACGCGAGGCATAGCAATCAGCCCCAGCATTTT.

V usage is TRBV27 and J usage is TRBJ1-5; D is unresolved. Per the germline V gene, CDR1 is MNHEY and CDR2 is SMNVEV (reference sequence). This CDR3 contains 12 residues. V dropped 2 bases and J dropped 4 bases, with 3 bases sitting between them. Here the CDR3 reads CASSLLNQPQHF. Written as DNA, the CDR3 is TGTGCCAGCAGTTTACTAAATCAGCCCCAGCATTTT.

The genes are TRBV18 and TRBJ2-7; D perhaps matches TRBD1 (6 bases). The V gene's germline CDR1 is KGHSH and CDR2 LQKENI. The CDR3 length is 14 residues. The ends were cut back, 0 bases at V and 2 bases at J, with 8 bases in the middle. The CDR3 nucleotides are TGTGCCAGCTCACCACCGGCAGGGGCCTACGAGCAGTACTTC. Its translation: CASSPPAGAYEQYF.

This chain connects TRBV4-2 to TRBJ1-6, with D perhaps TRBD1 (6 bases). The length of the CDR3 is 16 residues. Germline V CDR1 and CDR2: LGHNA, YNFKEQ. V lost 0 bases to trimming and J lost 7 bases, with 13 bases between them. CDR3 sequence reads: CASSQDSWDTNSPLHF. For the CDR3, the DNA is TGTGCCAGCAGCCAAGATAGTTGGGACACCAATTCACCCCTCCACTTT.

This clone was recorded once. The V call is TRBV7-8, the J call TRBJ2-2, with 7 bases that match TRBD2. The CDR3 is 17 amino acids. V was clipped by 5 bases and J by 0 bases; unmatched bases: 9. Germline-derived CDR1 and CDR2 are SGHVS and FQNEAQ. The CDR3 region is CASSPSGGGTNTGELFF. The CDR3 region has the DNA TGTGCCAGCAGCCCCTCAGGCGGGGGTACGAACACCGGGGAGCTGTTTTTT. The full variable domain, rest sourced from reference TRBV7-8 and TRBJ2-2, is GAGVSQSPRYKVAKRGQDVALRCDPISGHVSLFWYQQALGQGPEFLTYFQNEAQLDKSGLPSDRFFAERPEGSVSTLKIQRTQQEDSAVYLCASSPSGGGTNTGELFFGEGSRLTVL.

This rearrangement joins TRBV7-2 to TRBJ2-5; maybe TRBD2 (5 bases). The CDR3 length is 15 residues. The germline V gene encodes CDR1 SGHTA and CDR2 FQGNSA. Deletions cut 5 bases from V and 2 bases from J, with 15 bases between. CDR3 residues: CASSAGYVLQETQYF. In nucleotides, the CDR3 is TGTGCCAGCAGCGCGGGCTACGTCTTACAAGAGACCCAGTACTTC.

The chain has TRBV14 and TRBJ1-1; D perhaps matches TRBD1 (5 bases). Trimming removed 3 bases from V and 6 bases from J, with 14 bases in between. This CDR3 has 14 residues. The germline V gene encodes CDR1 SGHDN and CDR2 FVKESK. CDR3 region: CASSHPVPGAEAFF. The CDR3 DNA reads as TGTGCCAGCAGCCACCCAGTCCCGGGGGCTGAAGCTTTCTTT.

The genes are TRBV4-3 and TRBJ1-2; 9 bases line up with TRBD1. Germline assignment: CDR1 LGHNA and CDR2 YSLEER. The CDR3 consists of 16 residues. Trimming cost V 4 bases and J 8 bases; bases outside gene matches: 14. Here the CDR3 DNA reads TGCGCCAGCAGCCGAGCAATCTCCAGGACAGGGGACGGCTACACCTTC. Translating gives CASSRAISRTGDGYTF.

This chain connects TRBV18 to TRBJ1-2; D is undetermined. Per germline, CDR1 KGHSH and CDR2 LQKENI. The CDR3 is made up of 13 amino acids. V lost 0 bases and J lost 9, with 11 bases in between. The CDR3 nucleotides read TGTGCCAGCTCACCACCGGGTCGGGAGCGCTACACCTTC. Its translation is CASSPPGRERYTF. Supplemented by reference TRBV18 and TRBJ1-2, the full variable domain reads NAGVMQNPRHLVRRRGQEARLRCSPMKGHSHVYWYRQLPEEGLKFMVYLQKENIIDESGMPKERFSAEFPKEGPSILRIQQVVRGDSAAYFCASSPPGRERYTFGSGTRLTVV.

The rearrangement uses TRBV7-9 and TRBJ2-5, with D tentatively TRBD2 (5 bases). CDR1 and CDR2 from the germline V gene are SEHNR and FQNEAQ (reference sequence). V gave up 5 bases and J gave up 3 bases, with 10 bases separating them. This CDR3 is 13 amino acids long. The CDR3 sequence: CASSRGLEETQYF. DNA for the CDR3: TGTGCCAGCAGCCGAGGACTGGAAGAGACCCAGTACTTC. The full variable domain, in which reference TRBV7-9 and TRBJ2-5 provide the parts outside the CDR3, is DTGVSQNPRHKITKRGQNVTFRCDPISEHNRLYWYRQTLGQGPEFLTYFQNEAQLEKSRLLSDRFSAERPKGSFSTLEIQRTEQGDSAMYLCASSRGLEETQYFGPGTRLLVL.

This rearrangement joins TRBV18 to TRBJ1-3, with TRBD1 as a possible D gene (5 bases). Germline V CDR1 and CDR2: KGHSH, LQKENI. V lost 0 bases and J lost 4, with 10 bases in between. CDR3 length: 15 amino acids. This CDR3 is CASSPPGATGNTIYF. The CDR3 DNA reads TGTGCCAGCTCACCACCTGGGGCAACCGGAAACACCATATATTTT.

This clone has just a few counts. The V gene is TRBV30, the J gene TRBJ2-5; D uncertain. Germline V gene sequence: CDR1 GTSNPN, CDR2 SVGIG (reference sequence). The germline V and J ends were trimmed by 0 bases and 3 bases, with 11 bases remaining between them. The CDR3 consists of 14 residues. The CDR3 coding sequence is TGTGCCTGGAGTGTTTGGTCCAGGAAAGAGACCCAGTACTTC. Its translation: CAWSVWSRKETQYF.

The V gene is TRBV9, the J gene TRBJ2-1; TRBD1 might be the D (6 bases). This CDR3 spans 16 amino acids. The V and J ends lost 0 bases and 1 base respectively, with 11 bases between them. CDR1 SGDLS and CDR2 YYNGEE come from the germline V gene. CDR3 sequence: CASSVDDRISYNEQFF. For the CDR3, the DNA is TGTGCCAGCAGCGTAGACGACAGGATTTCCTACAATGAGCAGTTCTTC.

This sequence joins TRBV30 and TRBJ2-7; D remains ambiguous. The CDR3 loop spans 12 amino acids. The germline V gene encodes CDR1 GTSNPN and CDR2 SVGIG (reference sequence). V lost 0 bases to trimming and J lost 7 bases, with 10 bases between them. CDR3 sequence (DNA): TGTGCCTGGAGTGTACCCCCTCAGGAGCAGTACTTC. It yields the protein CAWSVPPQEQYF.

The gene calls are TRBV19 and TRBJ2-6; D possibly corresponds to TRBD2 (6 bases). CDR1 is LNHDA, CDR2 SQIVND, per germline (reference sequence). V was cut by 5 bases and J by 4 bases, with 15 bases left in between. The CDR3 runs 16 residues. CDR3 residues: CASSYPGTSGANVLTF. As DNA, the CDR3 is TGTGCCAGTAGTTACCCCGGGACTTCGGGGGCCAACGTCCTGACTTTC.

This clone was detected a few times. V is TRBV6-5 and J is TRBJ1-1, with D perhaps TRBD1 (5 bases). Germline V gene lookup returns CDR1 MNHEY and CDR2 SVGAGI. The germline V and J ends were trimmed by 0 bases and 3 bases, with 11 bases remaining between them. The CDR3 runs 15 residues. DNA of the CDR3: TGTGCCAGCAGTTACTCCCCCCAGGGTCACACTGAAGCTTTCTTT. Its translation is CASSYSPQGHTEAFF.

The rearrangement joins TRBV7-2 to TRBJ2-5, with 8 bases identical to TRBD2. Trimming cost V 7 bases and J 4 bases; bases outside gene matches: 5. Germline CDR1 and CDR2: SGHTA and FQGNSA. This CDR3 is built from 13 residues. Here the CDR3 DNA reads TGTGCCAGCACGACTAGCGTATCAGAGACCCAGTACTTC. This translates into CASTTSVSETQYF. The full variable domain, completed using reference TRBV7-2 and TRBJ2-5, is GAGVSQSPSNKVTEKGKDVELRCDPISGHTALYWYRQSLGQGLEFLIYFQGNSAPDKSGLPSDRFSAERTGGSVSTLTIQRTQQEDSAVYLCASTTSVSETQYFGPGTRLLVL.

The V call is TRBV7-9, the J call TRBJ2-2; TRBD2 aligns across 9 bases. Germline CDR1 and CDR2: SEHNR and FQNEAQ (reference sequence). This CDR3 has 18 residues. The V segment lost 5 bases and the J segment 5 bases; nucleotides outside the gene matches: 15. The CDR3: CASSGEVLRGGRTGELFF. CDR3 nucleotide sequence: TGTGCCAGCAGCGGAGAGGTCTTGCGGGGGGGCCGGACCGGGGAGCTGTTTTTT.

The chain has TRBV7-3 and TRBJ1-2, with 7 nucleotides matching TRBD1. Germline V gene lookup returns CDR1 SGHTA and CDR2 FQGTGA. Trimming at V came to 3 bases and at J to 2 bases, leaving 9 bases not matched to a gene. The CDR3 covers 16 residues. The CDR3 reads CASSLEPGQRNYGYTF. The CDR3 DNA sequence: TGTGCCAGCAGCTTGGAACCGGGACAGAGAAACTATGGCTACACCTTC. The variable domain in full, completed from reference TRBV7-3 and TRBJ1-2, reads GAGVSQTPSNKVTEKGKYVELRCDPISGHTALYWYRQSLGQGPEFLIYFQGTGAADDSGLPNDRFFAVRPEGSVSTLKIQRTERGDSAVYLCASSLEPGQRNYGYTFGSGTRLTVV.

The chain combines TRBV4-3 with TRBJ2-7; 8 positions agree with TRBD2. J gave up 4 bases and V 1 base, and 6 bases lay outside the gene matches. Germline V lookup: CDR1 LGHNA, CDR2 YSLEER. The CDR3 contains 15 residues. CDR3 sequence: CASSQGTAGGYEQYF. CDR3 DNA: TGCGCCAGCAGCCAAGGGACCGCGGGGGGTTACGAGCAGTACTTC.